Reported below is one T cell receptor beta chain. The sample originates from a study of blood T cell repertoires in COVID-19. Study-level information: The analysed material was cDNA or gDNA that came from T cells, B-cell-depleted T cells, or PBMCs.

Here immunoSEQ multiplex PCR was the method, and the copy in TCRdb shows in-frame clones only, minus some. The top ten clones hold less than 3.5% of a sample with 250,000 to 400,000 clones, almost 90% of them seen once. V lost 2 bases and J lost 6, with 13 bases in between. This CDR3 comprises 14 residues. Germline CDR1 and CDR2: MNHEY and SVGAGI. Seattle patients were enrolled during active infection and followed longitudinally. The sequence derives from a woman in her twenties or thirties with COVID-19, enrolled during active disease. Sequenced material: peripheral blood. The chain joins TRBV6-5 to TRBJ1-2, with D perhaps TRBD1 (5 bases). The CDR3 DNA follows: TGTGCCAGCAGTTACCGTCAATGGGGCGATGGCTACACCTTC. Translated, it gives CASSYRQWGDGYTF.